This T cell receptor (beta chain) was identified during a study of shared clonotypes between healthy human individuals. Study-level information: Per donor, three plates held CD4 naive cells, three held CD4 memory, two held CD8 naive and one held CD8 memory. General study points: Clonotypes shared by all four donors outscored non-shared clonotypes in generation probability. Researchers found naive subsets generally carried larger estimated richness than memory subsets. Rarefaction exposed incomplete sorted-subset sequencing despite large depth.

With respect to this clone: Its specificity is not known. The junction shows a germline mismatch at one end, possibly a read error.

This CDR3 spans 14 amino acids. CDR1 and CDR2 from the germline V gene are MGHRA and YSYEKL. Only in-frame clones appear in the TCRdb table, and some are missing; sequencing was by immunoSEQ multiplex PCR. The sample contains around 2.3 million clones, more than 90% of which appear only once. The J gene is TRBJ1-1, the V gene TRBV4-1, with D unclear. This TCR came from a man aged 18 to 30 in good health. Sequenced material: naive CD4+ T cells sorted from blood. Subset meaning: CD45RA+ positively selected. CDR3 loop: CASNQGLMNTEAFF. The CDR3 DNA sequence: TGCGCCAGCAACCAAGGACTCATGAACACTGAAGCTTTCTTT.